The entry below describes one TCR beta chain. The data derive from a study of blood T cell repertoires in COVID-19. Per the original data handling: Nucleated cell number was recorded as an estimate derived from reference gene primer amplification. Sequenced by immunoSEQ multiplex PCR; TCRdb stores in-frame clones only, minus some. Clone size and the V and J calls come from that table; the DNA yielded D and trimming. The sample lists 250,000 to 300,000 clones, 70% to 90% occurring once. This receptor was identified in a man aged 50 to 60 with active or convalescent COVID-19. Sequenced input: peripheral blood.

The CDR3 DNA follows: TGTGCCATCAGGCGTAGCGGAGAGGCGGGGGCCAACGTCCTGACTTTC. Protein: CAIRRSGEAGANVLTF. V gene TRBV10-3 combines with J gene TRBJ2-6; the D gene is possibly TRBD2 (6 bases). The CDR3 totals 16 residues. V was shortened by 6 bases and J by 4 bases, with 16 bases between the two germline ends. Germline V lookup: CDR1 ENHRY, CDR2 SYGVKD.